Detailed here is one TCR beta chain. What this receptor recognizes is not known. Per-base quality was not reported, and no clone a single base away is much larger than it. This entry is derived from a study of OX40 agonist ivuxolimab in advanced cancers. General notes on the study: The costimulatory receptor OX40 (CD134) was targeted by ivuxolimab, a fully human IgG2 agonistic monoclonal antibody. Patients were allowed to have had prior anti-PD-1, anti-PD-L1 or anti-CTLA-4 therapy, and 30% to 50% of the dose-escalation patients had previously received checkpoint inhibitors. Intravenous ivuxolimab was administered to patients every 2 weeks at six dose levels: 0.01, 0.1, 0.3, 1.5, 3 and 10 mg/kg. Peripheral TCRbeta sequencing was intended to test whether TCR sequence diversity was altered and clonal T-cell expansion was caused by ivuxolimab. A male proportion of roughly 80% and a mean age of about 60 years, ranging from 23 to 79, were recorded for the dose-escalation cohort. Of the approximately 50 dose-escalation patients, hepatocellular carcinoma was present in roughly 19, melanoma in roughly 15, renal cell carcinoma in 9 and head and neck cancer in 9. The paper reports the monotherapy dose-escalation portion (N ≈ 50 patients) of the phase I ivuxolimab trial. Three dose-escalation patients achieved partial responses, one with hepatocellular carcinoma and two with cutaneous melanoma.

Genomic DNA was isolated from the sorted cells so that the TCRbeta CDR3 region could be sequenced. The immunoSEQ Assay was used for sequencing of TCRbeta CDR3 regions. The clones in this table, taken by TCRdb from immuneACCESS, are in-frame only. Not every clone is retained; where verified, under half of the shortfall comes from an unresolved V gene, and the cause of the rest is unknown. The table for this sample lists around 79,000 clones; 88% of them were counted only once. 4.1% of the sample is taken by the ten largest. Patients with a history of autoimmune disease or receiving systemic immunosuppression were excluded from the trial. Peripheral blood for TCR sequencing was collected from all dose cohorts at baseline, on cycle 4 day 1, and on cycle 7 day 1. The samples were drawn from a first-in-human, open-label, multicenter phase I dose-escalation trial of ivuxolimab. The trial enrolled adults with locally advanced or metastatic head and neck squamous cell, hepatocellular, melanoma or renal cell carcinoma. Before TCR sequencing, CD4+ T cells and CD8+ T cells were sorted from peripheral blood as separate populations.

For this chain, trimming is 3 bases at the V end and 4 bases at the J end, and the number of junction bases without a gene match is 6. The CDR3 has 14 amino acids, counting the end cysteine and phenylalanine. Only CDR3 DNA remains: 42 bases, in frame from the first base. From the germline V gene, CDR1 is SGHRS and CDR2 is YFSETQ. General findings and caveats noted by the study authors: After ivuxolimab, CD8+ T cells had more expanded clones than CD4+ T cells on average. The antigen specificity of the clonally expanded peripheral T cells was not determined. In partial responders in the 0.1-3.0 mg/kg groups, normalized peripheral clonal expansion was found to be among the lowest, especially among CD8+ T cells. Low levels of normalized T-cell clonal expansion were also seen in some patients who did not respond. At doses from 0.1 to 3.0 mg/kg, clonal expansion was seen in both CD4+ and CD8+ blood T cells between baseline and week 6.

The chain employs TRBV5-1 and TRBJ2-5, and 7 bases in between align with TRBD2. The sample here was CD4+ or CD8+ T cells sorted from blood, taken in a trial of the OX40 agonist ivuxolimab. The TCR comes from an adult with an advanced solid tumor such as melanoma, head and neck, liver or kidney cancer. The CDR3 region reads CASSWLGEGETQYF. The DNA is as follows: TGCGCCAGCAGCTGGTTGGGGGAGGGAGAGACCCAGTACTTC.